A selection of T cell receptor beta chains follows, all from one sample in a study of post-analysis software for immune sequencing data. Each CDR3 protein gets one entry after TCRdb re-called the PCR reads with MiXCR. This table has roughly 800,000 distinct CDR3 sequences, approximately 50% appearing once. Material for sequencing was blood. The receptors here all came from a girl under 18 with multiple sclerosis. The CDR3 runs from the conserved cysteine through the conserved F or W. Each record gives: V gene, J gene, clone size, D gene, CDR3 DNA, CDR3 protein. D genes are given only for firm matches. Clone size is not always given. Where it is, it says once, few, many or a class for expanded clones.

TRBV7-8	TRBJ2-1	-	-	TGTGCCAGCAGCGTTACAGAGTTCAATGAGCAGTTCTTC	CASSVTEFNEQFF
TRBV20-1	TRBJ2-7	few	-	TGCAGTGCTAGCAAGGACACCTCCTACGAGCAGTACTTC	CSASKDTSYEQYF
TRBV6-1	TRBJ2-5	-	TRBD2	TGTGCCAGCAGTGACCAGCGGGGGGGCGGGGAGACCCAGTACTTC	CASSDQRGGGETQYF
TRBV29-1	TRBJ2-3	once	-	TGCAGCGTCACAGGGTCGAAGGGCACAGATACGCAGTATTTT	CSVTGSKGTDTQYF
TRBV5-1	TRBJ2-5	-	TRBD2	TGCGCCAGCAGCGGACTAGCGGGAGGGCTTTTGGCCCAGTACTTC	CASSGLAGGLLAQYF
TRBV7-3	TRBJ2-5	few	TRBD2	TGTGCCAGCAGCCAGAGGGGTAGCGGGAGGGAAGAGACCCAGTACTTC	CASSQRGSGREETQYF
TRBV5-1	TRBJ2-1	-	TRBD2	TGCGCCAGCAGCTTGAGCGGGGGTCAGAACAATGAGCAGTTCTTC	CASSLSGGQNNEQFF
TRBV20-1	TRBJ2-1	-	-	TGCAGTGCTAGATTGGCGTACAATGAGCAGTTCTTC	CSARLAYNEQFF
TRBV7-8	TRBJ2-3	-	-	TGTGCCAGCAGCCCCGCAATCGTTAGCACAGATACGCAGTATTTT	CASSPAIVSTDTQYF
TRBV15	TRBJ2-7	-	TRBD2	TGTGCCACCAGCCCAGGACTAGCGGGGAGCGAGCAGTACTTC	CATSPGLAGSEQYF
TRBV5-6	TRBJ2-5	-	-	TGTGCCAGCACCGACAATCAAGAGACCCAGTACTTC	CASTDNQETQYF
TRBV12-3/TRBV12-4	TRBJ2-7	few	TRBD1	TGTGCCAGCAGGATCGGGACAGGGACCTACGAGCAGTACTTC	CASRIGTGTYEQYF
TRBV7-2	TRBJ2-1	once	TRBD2	TGTGCCAGCAGCACGGGACTAGATAATGAGCAGTTCTTC	CASSTGLDNEQFF
TRBV7-3	TRBJ2-7	few	TRBD2	TGTGCCAGCAGCTTAACGGCGGGGGGAACCTACGAGCAGTACTTC	CASSLTAGGTYEQYF
TRBV5-1	TRBJ2-3	-	TRBD2	TGCGCCAGCAGCTTGCAGCGGGACTCTGATACGCAGTATTTT	CASSLQRDSDTQYF
TRBV12-3/TRBV12-4	TRBJ1-5	-	-	TGTGCCAGCAGCACAACCGGGGGGCGCGGCAATCAGCCCCAGCATTTT	CASSTTGGRGNQPQHF
TRBV20-1	TRBJ2-3	-	TRBD2	TGCAGTGCTAGACCGACTAGCGGGAGGACCGATACGCAGTATTTT	CSARPTSGRTDTQYF
TRBV5-1	TRBJ1-4	-	-	TGCGCCAGCAGCAGGGTGATCATTGGGAAGGATGAAAAACTGTTTTTT	CASSRVIIGKDEKLFF
TRBV20-1	TRBJ2-4	-	TRBD1	TGCAGTGCTAGAGCCCGGACAGGGGATGTTTTCGAGTACTTC	CSARARTGDVFEYF
TRBV20-1	TRBJ2-7	-	TRBD1	TGCAGTGCTGGAGAGGGGGACAGGGCTTACGAGCAGTACTTC	CSAGEGDRAYEQYF
TRBV5-1	TRBJ1-1	-	-	TGCGCCAGCAGCTTAGGTCAGGGTTACCGAATGAACACTGAAGCTTTCTTT	CASSLGQGYRMNTEAFF
TRBV7-3	TRBJ2-3	-	-	TGTGCCAGCAGCTTGGACGAGGGTACAGATACGCAGTATTTT	CASSLDEGTDTQYF
TRBV12-5	TRBJ2-5	-	TRBD1	TGTGCTAGTGGTCTGGGACAGAAAGAGACCCAGTACTTC	CASGLGQKETQYF
TRBV9	TRBJ2-5	-	-	TGTGCCAGCAGCGTAGGAGCTAGACGGGAGACCCAGTACTTC	CASSVGARRETQYF
TRBV20-1	TRBJ2-4	few	TRBD1	TGCAGTGCTATATCCGGGACAGGAAACATTCAGTACTTC	CSAISGTGNIQYF
TRBV20-1	TRBJ2-7	-	TRBD2	TGCAGTGCTAGCCCACAGCCGACGACTAGCGGGGTCTCCTACAAGCAGTACTTC	CSASPQPTTSGVSYKQYF
TRBV14	TRBJ2-3	-	-	TGTGCCAGCACGGTTGGGCGAACAGATATGCAGTATTTT	CASTVGRTDMQYF
TRBV15	TRBJ2-7	-	-	TGTGCCACCAGCCTCATGGGGGGGGACACTCAGTACTTC	CATSLMGGDTQYF
TRBV7-3	TRBJ2-1	-	TRBD2	TGTGCCAGCAGCTTAGGGACTAGCGGGGGGGTCGGTGAGCAGTTCTTC	CASSLGTSGGVGEQFF
TRBV29-1	TRBJ2-1	-	-	TGCAGCGTTGAAGTCTATTTCAAAGAGCAGTTCTTC	CSVEVYFKEQFF
TRBV12-3/TRBV12-4	TRBJ2-7	-	TRBD1	TGTGCCAGCAGTTTAGGCCAGGGGGTCTCGCGCGAGCAGTACTTC	CASSLGQGVSREQYF
TRBV20-1	TRBJ1-1	few	-	TGCAGTGCCATAGACGCCAGGAACACTGAAGCTTTCTTT	CSAIDARNTEAFF
TRBV20-1	TRBJ2-7	few	TRBD1	TGCAGTGCATGGGGACAGGGAGTGGCAGGCGAGCAGTACTTC	CSAWGQGVAGEQYF
TRBV5-1	TRBJ2-5	-	-	TGCGCCAGCAGCTTGGTCAGAATCACGGAGGAGCAGTACTTC	CASSLVRITEEQYF
TRBV15	TRBJ2-7	-	-	TGTGCCACCAGCAGAGCACGGGGAATCTCCTACGAGCAGTACTTC	CATSRARGISYEQYF
TRBV20-1	TRBJ2-7	-	-	TGCAGTGCCCTCACCGGCAGGGACCCCTACGAGCAGTACTTC	CSALTGRDPYEQYF
TRBV5-1	TRBJ2-1	-	-	TGTGCCAGCAGCTTGGGCGGACTGCAAAGCTCCTACAATGAGCAGTTCTTC	CASSLGGLQSSYNEQFF
TRBV11-1	TRBJ2-5	-	TRBD1	TGTGCCAGCAACGGACAGGTGGACAATGAGCAGTACTTC	CASNGQVDNEQYF
TRBV6-1	TRBJ2-3	-	-	TGTGTCAGCAAGGGGGGGCCGCGCACAGATACGCAGTATTTT	CVSKGGPRTDTQYF
TRBV24-1	TRBJ2-7	-	-	TGTGCCACCAGTGATTTGGAGAACGAGCAGTACTTC	CATSDLENEQYF
TRBV7-9	TRBJ2-3	-	-	TGTGCCAGCAGCTTTCATACGAAACGCTTGACAGATACGCAGTATTTT	CASSFHTKRLTDTQYF
TRBV12-3/TRBV12-4	TRBJ1-2	few	-	TGTGCCAGCAGTCATTTTAAAGCCCCCGGGACACCCAGAGGCTACACCTTC	CASSHFKAPGTPRGYTF
TRBV2	TRBJ2-7	few	-	TGTGCCAGCAGTGACCCGAGATATTCCTACGAGCAGTACTTC	CASSDPRYSYEQYF
TRBV20-1	TRBJ2-7	-	TRBD1	TGCAGTGCTACAGGGACAGTCTACGAGCAGTACTTC	CSATGTVYEQYF
TRBV20-1	TRBJ2-7	-	-	TGCAGTGCCAGGGATGACGTCTACGAGCAGTACTTC	CSARDDVYEQYF
TRBV6-4	TRBJ2-1	-	TRBD1	TGTGCCAGCAGTGACACCCAGGGGGCGGAGTACAATGAGCAGTTCTTC	CASSDTQGAEYNEQFF
TRBV24-1	TRBJ2-5	-	-	TGTGCCACCAGTGCCCCCGTAGGAACCGAGGAGACCCAGTACTTC	CATSAPVGTEETQYF
TRBV12-3/TRBV12-4	TRBJ1-5	-	-	TGTGCCAGCAGTCCCAATCATCAGCCCCAGCATTTT	CASSPNHQPQHF
TRBV20-1	TRBJ2-3	-	-	TGCAGTGCTAGGAGGGTGGGACTCACAGATACGCAGTATTTT	CSARRVGLTDTQYF